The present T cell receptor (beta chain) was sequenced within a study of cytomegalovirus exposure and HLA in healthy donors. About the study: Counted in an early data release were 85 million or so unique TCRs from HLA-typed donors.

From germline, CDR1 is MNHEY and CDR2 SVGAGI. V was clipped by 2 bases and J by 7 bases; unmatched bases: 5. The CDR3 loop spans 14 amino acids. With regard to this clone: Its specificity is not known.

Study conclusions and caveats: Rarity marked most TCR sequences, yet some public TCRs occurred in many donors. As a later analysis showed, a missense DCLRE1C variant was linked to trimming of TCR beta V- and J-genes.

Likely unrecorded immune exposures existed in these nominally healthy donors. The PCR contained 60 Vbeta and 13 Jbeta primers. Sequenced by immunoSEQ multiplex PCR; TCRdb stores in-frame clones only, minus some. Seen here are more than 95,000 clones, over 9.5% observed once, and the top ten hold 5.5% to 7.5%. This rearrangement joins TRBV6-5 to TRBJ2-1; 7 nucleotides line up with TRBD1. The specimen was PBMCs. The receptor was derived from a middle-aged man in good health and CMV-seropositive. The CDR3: CASSYEGARNEQFF. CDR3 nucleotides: TGTGCCAGCAGTTACGAGGGGGCACGGAATGAGCAGTTCTTC.